One and the same sample provided the 5 T cell receptor beta chains below, sequenced in a study of molecular identifiers for immune sequencing clone quantification. MiXCR, applied by TCRdb to the PCR reads, yields one record per CDR3 protein. Of a few hundred thousand distinct CDR3 sequences in the sample, about 22% were seen once. The sample was naive CD8+ T cells from blood, with Jurkat cell RNA spiked in. Subset given: FACS-sorted CD8+CD4-CCR7+CD45RA+ naive T cells. These receptors originate from a human donor in good health. Some libraries in this study had Jurkat cell RNA spiked in.

This clonotype was seen only a few times. The J gene is TRBJ1-2, the V gene TRBV27; TRBD1 agrees at 9 bases. V lost 5 bases and J lost 7; bases outside the gene matches: 11. The CDR3 is 15 residues long. Germline V gene sequence: CDR1 MNHEY, CDR2 SMNVEV (reference sequence). The CDR3 reads CASSLTGQGYSGYTF. The CDR3 coding sequence is TGTGCCAGCAGTCTAACGGGACAGGGTTACTCTGGCTACACCTTC.

The rearrangement uses TRBV4-1 and TRBJ2-7, with 10 bases matching TRBD2. With V trimmed by 3 bases and J by 3 bases, 8 bases remained unmatched. The V gene's germline CDR1 is MGHRA and CDR2 YSYEKL. The CDR3 covers 16 residues. DNA of the CDR3: TGCGCCAGCAGCCAGGCTAGCGGGAGTATTGACTACGAGCAGTACTTC. This encodes CASSQASGSIDYEQYF.

This clonotype was detected ten times or more. This chain joins TRBV20-1 and TRBJ2-7; 7 bases align to TRBD1. This CDR3 comprises 13 residues. V shed 6 bases, J shed 6 bases, and the junction held 11 bases outside the gene matches. Germline V gives CDR1 DFQATT, CDR2 SNEGSKA (reference sequence). CDR3 protein: CSASGTVRLEQYF. The CDR3 region has the DNA TGCAGTGCCTCCGGGACAGTCCGTCTCGAGCAGTACTTC.

This clonotype appeared many times. The CDR3 DNA is TGTGCCAGCAGTGAAGCGCACAGGGGACGGAGCAATCAGCCCCAGCATTTT. Translating gives CASSEAHRGRSNQPQHF. The rearrangement joins TRBV2 to TRBJ1-5; TRBD1 aligns across 7 bases. J lost 1 base, V lost 0 bases, and 6 bases had no gene match. CDR1 is SNHLY and CDR2 is FYNNEI in the germline V gene. The length of the CDR3 is 17 residues.

This clonotype was seen only a few times. CDR3 in amino acids: CASSQDGYAYEQYF. CDR3 nucleotides: TGTGCCAGCAGCCAAGACGGTTACGCCTACGAGCAGTACTTC. This chain connects TRBV3-1 to TRBJ2-7; no clear D gene. CDR3 length: 14 amino acids. The ends were cut back, 0 bases at V and 2 bases at J, with 8 bases in the middle. Germline V CDR1 and CDR2: LGHDT, YNNKEL (reference sequence).